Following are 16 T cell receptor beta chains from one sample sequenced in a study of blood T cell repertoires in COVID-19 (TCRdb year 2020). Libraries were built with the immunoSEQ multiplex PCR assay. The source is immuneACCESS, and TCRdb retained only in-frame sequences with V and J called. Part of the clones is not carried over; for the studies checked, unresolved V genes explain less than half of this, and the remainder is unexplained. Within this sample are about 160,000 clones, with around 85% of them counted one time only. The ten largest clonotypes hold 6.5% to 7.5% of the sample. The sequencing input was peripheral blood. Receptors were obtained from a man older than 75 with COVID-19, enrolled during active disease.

Here the CDR3 DNA reads TGTGCCAGCAGCGTTATTCCAGGGTCCACTGAAGCTTTCTTT. As protein: CASSVIPGSTEAFF. V is TRBV9 and J is TRBJ1-1; D perhaps matches TRBD1 (5 bases). Trimming cost V 2 bases and J 4 bases, with 12 bases left between them. Germline V CDR1 and CDR2: SGDLS, YYNGEE. The CDR3 has 14 residues. The whole variable domain, filled in from reference TRBV9 and TRBJ1-1, reads DSGVTQTPKHLITATGQRVTLRCSPRSGDLSVYWYQQSLDQGLQFLIQYYNGEERAKGNILERFSAQQFPDLHSELNLSSLELGDSALYFCASSVIPGSTEAFFGQGTRLTVV.

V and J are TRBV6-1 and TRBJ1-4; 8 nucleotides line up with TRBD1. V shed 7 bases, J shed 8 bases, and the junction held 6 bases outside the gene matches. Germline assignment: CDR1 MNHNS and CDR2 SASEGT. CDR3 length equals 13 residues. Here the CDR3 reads CASTGQVHEKLFF. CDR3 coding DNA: TGTGCCAGCACGGGACAGGTGCACGAAAAACTGTTTTTT.

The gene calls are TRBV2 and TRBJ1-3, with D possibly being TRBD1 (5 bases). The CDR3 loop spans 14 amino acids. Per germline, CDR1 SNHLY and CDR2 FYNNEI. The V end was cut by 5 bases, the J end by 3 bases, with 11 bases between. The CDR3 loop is CASSQGEYGNTIYF. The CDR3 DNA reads TGTGCCAGCAGTCAAGGGGAGTATGGAAACACCATATATTTT.

The CDR3 sequence: CASTAPTGSNSPLHF. The CDR3 DNA follows: TGTGCCAGCACCGCGCCGACAGGGTCGAACTCACCCCTCCACTTT. The chain couples TRBV21-1 to TRBJ1-6; the DNA was not compared with TRBD1, the D call given in the table. TRBV21-1 is a pseudogene segment. This CDR3 region has 15 residues.

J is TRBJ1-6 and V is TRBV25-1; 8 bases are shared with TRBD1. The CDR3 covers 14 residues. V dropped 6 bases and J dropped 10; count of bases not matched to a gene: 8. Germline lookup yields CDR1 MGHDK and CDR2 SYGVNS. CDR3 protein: CASRADRVASPLHF. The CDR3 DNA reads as TGTGCCAGCAGGGCGGACAGGGTTGCCTCACCCCTCCACTTT.

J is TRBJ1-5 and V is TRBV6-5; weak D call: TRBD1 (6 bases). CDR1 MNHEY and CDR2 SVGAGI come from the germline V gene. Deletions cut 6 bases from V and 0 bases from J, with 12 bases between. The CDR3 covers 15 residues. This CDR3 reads CASSRNRVSNQPQHF. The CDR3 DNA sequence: TGTGCCAGCAGCCGCAACAGGGTTAGCAATCAGCCCCAGCATTTT.

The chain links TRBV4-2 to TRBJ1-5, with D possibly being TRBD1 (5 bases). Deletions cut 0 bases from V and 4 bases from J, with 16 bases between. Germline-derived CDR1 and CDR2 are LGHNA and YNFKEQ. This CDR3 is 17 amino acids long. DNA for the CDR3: TGTGCCAGCAGCCAAGAATTTACGACAGAGAGGAATCAGCCCCAGCATTTT. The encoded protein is CASSQEFTTERNQPQHF.

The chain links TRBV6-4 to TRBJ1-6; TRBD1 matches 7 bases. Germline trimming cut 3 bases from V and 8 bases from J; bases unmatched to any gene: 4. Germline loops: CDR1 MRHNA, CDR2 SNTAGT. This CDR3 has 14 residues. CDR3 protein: CASSESRGYSPLHF. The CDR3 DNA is TGTGCCAGCAGTGAGTCCAGGGGGTATTCACCCCTCCACTTT.

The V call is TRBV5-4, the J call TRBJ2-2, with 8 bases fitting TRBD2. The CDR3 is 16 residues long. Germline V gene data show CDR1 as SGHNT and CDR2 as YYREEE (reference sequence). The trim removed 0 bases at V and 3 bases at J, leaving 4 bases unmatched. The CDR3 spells CASSLAGTRDTGELFF. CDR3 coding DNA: TGTGCCAGCAGCTTGGCCGGGACTAGGGACACCGGGGAGCTGTTTTTT.

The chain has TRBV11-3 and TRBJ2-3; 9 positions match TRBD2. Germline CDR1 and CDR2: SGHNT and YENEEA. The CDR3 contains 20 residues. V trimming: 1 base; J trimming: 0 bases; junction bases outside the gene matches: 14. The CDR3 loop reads CASSLGVLAGFPTSTDTQYF. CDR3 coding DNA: TGTGCCAGCAGCTTAGGGGTGCTAGCGGGGTTTCCTACTAGCACAGATACGCAGTATTTT.

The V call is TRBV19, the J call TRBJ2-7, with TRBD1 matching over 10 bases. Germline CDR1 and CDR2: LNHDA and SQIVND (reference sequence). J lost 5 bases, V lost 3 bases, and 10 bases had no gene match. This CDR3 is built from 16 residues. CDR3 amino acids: CASSIPTGQGRNEQYF. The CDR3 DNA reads TGTGCCAGTAGTATCCCCACGGGACAGGGGAGAAACGAGCAGTACTTC.

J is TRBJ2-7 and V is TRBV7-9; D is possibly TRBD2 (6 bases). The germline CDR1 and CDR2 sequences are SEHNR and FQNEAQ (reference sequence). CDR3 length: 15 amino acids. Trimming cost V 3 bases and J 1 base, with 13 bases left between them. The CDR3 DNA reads TGTGCCAGCAGCTTTCGCGGGGAATGGTCCTACGAGCAGTACTTC. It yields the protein CASSFRGEWSYEQYF.

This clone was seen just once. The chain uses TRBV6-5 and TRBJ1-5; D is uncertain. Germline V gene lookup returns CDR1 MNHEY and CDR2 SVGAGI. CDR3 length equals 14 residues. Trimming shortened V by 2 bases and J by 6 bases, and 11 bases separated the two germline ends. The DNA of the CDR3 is TGTGCCAGCAGTTACGGGGTCGGGGTTCAGCCCCAGCATTTT. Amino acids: CASSYGVGVQPQHF.

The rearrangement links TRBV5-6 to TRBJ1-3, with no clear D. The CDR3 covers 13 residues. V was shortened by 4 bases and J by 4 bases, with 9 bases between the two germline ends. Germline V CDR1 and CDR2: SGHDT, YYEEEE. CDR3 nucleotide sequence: TGTGCCAGCAGCCGAGGTGACGGAAACACCATATATTTT. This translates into CASSRGDGNTIYF. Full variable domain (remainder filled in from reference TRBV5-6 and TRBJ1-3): DAGVTQSPTHLIKTRGQQVTLRCSPKSGHDTVSWYQQALGQGPQFIFQYYEEEERQRGNFPDRFSGHQFPNYSSELNVNALLLGDSALYLCASSRGDGNTIYFGEGSWLTVV.

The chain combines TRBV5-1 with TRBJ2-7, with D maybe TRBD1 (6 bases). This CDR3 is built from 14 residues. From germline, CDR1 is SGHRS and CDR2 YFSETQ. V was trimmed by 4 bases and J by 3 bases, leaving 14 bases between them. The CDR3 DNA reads TGCGCCAGCAGCAGGGACACCTTATACTACGAGCAGTACTTC. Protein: CASSRDTLYYEQYF.

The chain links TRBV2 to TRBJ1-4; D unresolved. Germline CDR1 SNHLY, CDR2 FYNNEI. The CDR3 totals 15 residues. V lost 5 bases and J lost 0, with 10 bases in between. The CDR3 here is CASSQDGATNEKLFF. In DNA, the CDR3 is TGTGCCAGCAGTCAGGACGGGGCAACTAATGAAAAACTGTTTTTT.